A single sample is the source of the 18 T cell receptor beta chains below, sequenced in a study of OX40 agonist ivuxolimab in advanced cancers. TCRdb keeps only in-frame clones here, not all; method: immunoSEQ multiplex PCR. The table lists 60,000 to 75,000 clones, around 85% of them singletons. The sequencing used CD4+ or CD8+ T cells sorted from blood, collected in a trial of the OX40 agonist ivuxolimab. These receptors were taken from an adult with an advanced solid tumor such as melanoma, head and neck, liver or kidney cancer.

V gene TRBV10-3 combines with J gene TRBJ2-2; D could derive from TRBD1 or TRBD2 (5 bases each). The germline V gene encodes CDR1 ENHRY and CDR2 SYGVKD. Trimming shortened V by 5 bases and J by 3 bases, and 19 bases separated the two germline ends. This CDR3 has 17 residues. CDR3 sequence (DNA): TGTGCCATCAGTCTCTTCGGGGCACCGGCGGACACCGGGGAGCTGTTTTTT. Translated, it gives CAISLFGAPADTGELFF.

The gene calls are TRBV29-1 and TRBJ1-1; the D is unclear. Trimming pared 3 bases from V and 2 bases from J, leaving 10 bases between. Germline V gene data show CDR1 as SQVTM and CDR2 as ANQGSEA. The length of the CDR3 is 13 residues. As DNA, the CDR3 is TGCAGCGTTGAGCCACAGATTAACACTGAAGCTTTCTTT. This translates into CSVEPQINTEAFF.

The chain couples TRBV21-1 to TRBJ1-6; the D segment call TRBD1 is taken from the table without a DNA check. TRBV21-1 is deemed a pseudogene. The CDR3 runs 14 residues. CDR3 sequence: CASSLGQHNSPLHF. The CDR3 DNA sequence: TGTGCCAGCAGCCTGGGACAGCATAATTCACCCCTCCACTTT.

The gene calls are TRBV20-1 and TRBJ1-3; D is undetermined. CDR3 size: 11 residues. Germline-derived CDR1 and CDR2 are DFQATT and SNEGSKA (reference sequence). V shed 7 bases and J shed 8 bases, with 12 bases lying between them. CDR3 DNA: TGCAGTGTAGACGGCCCGGACACCATATATTTT. Residues: CSVDGPDTIYF.

The chain has TRBV19 and TRBJ1-2; D is ambiguous. The CDR3 loop spans 15 amino acids. Between the trimmed V and J ends, which lost 6 bases and 5 bases, there was a span of 19 bases. Germline CDR1 is LNHDA and CDR2 is SQIVND (reference sequence). CDR3: CASSQLEEGWYGYTF. The CDR3 DNA reads as TGTGCCAGTAGCCAGCTCGAGGAGGGATGGTATGGCTACACCTTC.

The chain uses TRBV25-1 and TRBJ2-4; D is unclear. In germline, CDR1 is MGHDK, CDR2 SYGVNS. Trimming took 3 bases from V and 7 from J, leaving 13 bases between them. CDR3 length equals 14 residues. This CDR3 reads CASSEAWSGNIQYF. The CDR3 DNA is TGTGCCAGCAGTGAGGCTTGGAGTGGGAACATTCAGTACTTC.

This rearrangement joins TRBV19 to TRBJ1-1; TRBD1 is a possible D gene (5 bases). The CDR3 covers 13 residues. V lost 5 bases and J 8 bases, leaving 15 bases between the germline ends. Germline CDR1 and CDR2: LNHDA and SQIVND (reference sequence). CDR3 DNA: TGTGCCAGTAGTGCCCATGAGGGGCCAGAAGCTTTCTTT. The encoded protein is CASSAHEGPEAFF.

This clone was picked up one time. The chain links TRBV5-8 to TRBJ2-7; D call uncertain. This CDR3 contains 14 residues. Germline V gene sequence: CDR1 SGHTS, CDR2 YDEGEE. V was cut by 2 bases and J by 3 bases, with 12 bases left in between. The CDR3 sequence: CASSFDRIYYEQYF. The CDR3 DNA sequence: TGTGCCAGCAGCTTTGACCGGATCTACTACGAGCAGTACTTC.

This rearrangement joins TRBV6-1 to TRBJ2-1, with D possibly TRBD1 on 6 matching bases. Deletions cut 4 bases from V and 9 bases from J, with 22 bases between. The length of the CDR3 is 16 residues. Germline values: CDR1 MNHNS, CDR2 SASEGT. The CDR3 bases are TGTGCCAGCAGTGTCGGTCAGGGGATTCAGTTTGGTGAGCAGTTCTTC. It specifies CASSVGQGIQFGEQFF.

The chain carries TRBV7-2 and TRBJ2-3; 9 nucleotides line up with TRBD2. The CDR3 spans 16 residues. Germline V CDR1 and CDR2: SGHTA, FQGNSA. V shed 2 bases and J 0 bases; nucleotides not matched to a gene: 3. The CDR3: CASSLSAGGSTDTQYF. The CDR3 nucleotides are TGTGCCAGCAGCTTATCAGCGGGGGGAAGCACAGATACGCAGTATTTT.

V usage is TRBV2 and J usage is TRBJ2-1; D not certain. Germline V gene sequence: CDR1 SNHLY, CDR2 FYNNEI. V was clipped by 6 bases and J by 4 bases, with 4 bases between them. The CDR3 contains 11 residues. CDR3 sequence reads: CASSQYNEQFF. CDR3 DNA sequence: TGTGCCAGCAGCCAGTACAATGAGCAGTTCTTC.

The chain has TRBV18 and TRBJ2-1; D gene ambiguous. Germline CDR1 KGHSH, CDR2 LQKENI. V was pared by 2 bases and J by 5 bases, with 7 bases between. This CDR3 is built from 13 residues. The CDR3 region is CASSPFFNNEQFF. CDR3 coding DNA: TGTGCCAGCTCACCATTTTTCAACAATGAGCAGTTCTTC. The whole variable domain, remainder taken from reference TRBV18 and TRBJ2-1, is NAGVMQNPRHLVRRRGQEARLRCSPMKGHSHVYWYRQLPEEGLKFMVYLQKENIIDESGMPKERFSAEFPKEGPSILRIQQVVRGDSAAYFCASSPFFNNEQFFGPGTRLTVL.

This sequence joins TRBV10-3 and TRBJ2-5, with TRBD1 matching over 7 bases. Germline V gene sequence: CDR1 ENHRY, CDR2 SYGVKD. There are 15 residues in the CDR3. The junction had 11 bases not matched to a gene; V was cut back by 6 bases and J by 4 bases. The CDR3 loop reads CAIRERQGAGETQYF. As DNA, the CDR3 is TGTGCCATCAGAGAAAGACAGGGTGCGGGAGAGACCCAGTACTTC.

In DNA, the CDR3 is TGTGCCAGCAGTAAGGGACAGAACTATGGCTACACCTTC. It yields the protein CASSKGQNYGYTF. This chain joins TRBV25-1 and TRBJ1-2; TRBD1 agrees at 7 bases. The CDR3 covers 13 residues. V shed 5 bases and J 2 bases; nucleotides not matched to a gene: 2. The V gene's germline CDR1 is MGHDK and CDR2 SYGVNS.

The chain has TRBV2 and TRBJ2-1, with D possibly called TRBD1 or TRBD2 (5 bases each). In germline, CDR1 is SNHLY, CDR2 FYNNEI. This CDR3 comprises 15 residues. The V end was cut by 4 bases, the J end by 7 bases, with 17 bases between. The chain's CDR3 is CASSGSGANRNEQFF. CDR3 in DNA: TGTGCCAGCAGTGGTTCCGGGGCAAACCGAAATGAGCAGTTCTTC.

The chain carries TRBV18 and TRBJ1-1; tentatively, D is TRBD1 (6 bases). The CDR3 sequence is 16 residues long. V was cut by 1 base and J by 0 bases, with 12 bases left in between. The germline gives CDR1 KGHSH, CDR2 LQKENI. The CDR3 DNA reads as TGTGCCAGCTCACCACTCCGGGACACAATGAACACTGAAGCTTTCTTT. This sequence encodes CASSPLRDTMNTEAFF.

In its sample, this clone was seen many times. The J gene is TRBJ1-1, the V gene TRBV30; weak D call: TRBD1 (5 bases). The V gene lost 0 bases and the J gene lost 13 bases, with 18 bases spanning the gap. CDR1 and CDR2 (germline): GTSNPN, SVGIG (reference sequence). CDR3 size: 13 residues. The CDR3 spells CAWSVKGMQGGFF. Here the CDR3 DNA reads TGTGCCTGGAGTGTCAAGGGTATGCAGGGCGGTTTCTTT.

The chain couples TRBV19 to TRBJ1-1; D is undetermined. Trimming removed 7 bases at V and 1 base at J, with 13 bases between. The CDR3 contains 14 residues. Germline V CDR1 and CDR2: LNHDA, SQIVND (reference sequence). CDR3 sequence: CASISAQANTEAFF. Written as DNA, the CDR3 is TGTGCCAGTATCTCCGCTCAAGCGAACACTGAAGCTTTCTTT.